A selection of T cell receptor beta chains follows, all from one sample in a study of cytomegalovirus exposure and HLA in healthy donors. The method was immunoSEQ multiplex PCR; TCRdb's version includes in-frame clones alone and lacks a portion of them. The profile shows some 180,000 clones, roughly 85% of them singletons. The specimen sequenced was PBMCs. The receptors were gathered from a young woman in good health and CMV-seronegative. Each CDR3 is given with its conserved first and last residue. D genes are given only for firm matches. Size values are once, few and many counts, or a class for expanded clones, and some rows have none.

clone_size: .
v_call: TRBV27
j_call: TRBJ2-7
d_call: TRBD2
cdr3_nt: TGTGCCAGCAGTCTAGCGGGCAGCTCCTACGAGCAGTACTTC
cdr3_aa: CASSLAGSSYEQYF

clone_size: .
v_call: TRBV9
j_call: TRBJ2-5
d_call: TRBD2
cdr3_nt: TGTGCCAGCAGCGTAGGGGGGGGACTACGGGAGACCCAGTACTTC
cdr3_aa: CASSVGGGLRETQYF

clone_size: few
v_call: TRBV6-1
j_call: TRBJ1-5
d_call: .
cdr3_nt: TGTGCCAGCAGTGGCAGGGGACGGGGCTATAGCAATCAGCCCCAGCATTTT
cdr3_aa: CASSGRGRGYSNQPQHF

clone_size: .
v_call: TRBV5-1
j_call: TRBJ1-3
d_call: TRBD1
cdr3_nt: TGCGCCAGCAGCCCGGGACAGGGACAATACACCATATATTTT
cdr3_aa: CASSPGQGQYTIYF

clone_size: .
v_call: TRBV5-1
j_call: TRBJ2-2
d_call: TRBD2
cdr3_nt: TGCGCCAGCAGCTTGTATGGACTAGCGGGCACCGGGGAGCTGTTTTTT
cdr3_aa: CASSLYGLAGTGELFF

clone_size: .
v_call: TRBV19
j_call: TRBJ2-7
d_call: TRBD1
cdr3_nt: TGTGCCAGTAGTATTGGACAGGGGTACTACGAGCAGTACTTC
cdr3_aa: CASSIGQGYYEQYF

clone_size: .
v_call: TRBV7-2
j_call: TRBJ2-3
d_call: TRBD2
cdr3_nt: TGTGCCAGCAGCTTAGTAGCGGGAGGTCCAGTACGCACAGATACGCAGTATTTT
cdr3_aa: CASSLVAGGPVRTDTQYF

clone_size: .
v_call: TRBV7-2
j_call: TRBJ2-7
d_call: TRBD2
cdr3_nt: TGTGCCAGCAGCCGCAACATGCTGGGACTAGCGGGGGTCTCCTACGAGCAGTACTTC
cdr3_aa: CASSRNMLGLAGVSYEQYF

clone_size: .
v_call: TRBV7-8
j_call: TRBJ2-5
d_call: TRBD1
cdr3_nt: TGTGCCAGCAGCTTAGTCCGGACAGGGGGACGGGAGACCCAGTACTTC
cdr3_aa: CASSLVRTGGRETQYF

clone_size: .
v_call: TRBV5-1
j_call: TRBJ1-1
d_call: TRBD1
cdr3_nt: TGCGCCAGCAGCCACGGAGGTGGGACAGGGGTGTTTACTGAAGCTTTCTTT
cdr3_aa: CASSHGGGTGVFTEAFF

clone_size: few
v_call: TRBV5-1
j_call: TRBJ2-2
d_call: TRBD1
cdr3_nt: TGCGCCAGCAGCTTGGACGACAGGGGGCACGGGGAGCTGTTTTTT
cdr3_aa: CASSLDDRGHGELFF

clone_size: once
v_call: TRBV11-3
j_call: TRBJ2-1
d_call: TRBD2
cdr3_nt: TGTGCCAGCAGCTTCCAGACTAGCGGGTACAATGAGCAGTTCTTC
cdr3_aa: CASSFQTSGYNEQFF

clone_size: .
v_call: TRBV7-9
j_call: TRBJ1-4
d_call: .
cdr3_nt: TGTTCCAGCAGCTTTCAGGGGAGTGCAACTAATGAAAAACTGTTTTTT
cdr3_aa: CSSSFQGSATNEKLFF

clone_size: .
v_call: TRBV7-2
j_call: TRBJ2-2
d_call: TRBD2
cdr3_nt: TGTGCCAGCAGCTCCGGGACTAGCGGGAGGGGCGCCGGGGAGCTGTTTTTT
cdr3_aa: CASSSGTSGRGAGELFF

clone_size: .
v_call: TRBV27
j_call: TRBJ1-2
d_call: TRBD1
cdr3_nt: TGTGCCAGCAGTCCTTGGACAGGGCAAACCTATGGCTACACCTTC
cdr3_aa: CASSPWTGQTYGYTF

clone_size: .
v_call: TRBV5-1
j_call: TRBJ2-3
d_call: .
cdr3_nt: TGCGCCAGCAGCTTGGGGACAGTCACAGATACGCAGTATTTT
cdr3_aa: CASSLGTVTDTQYF

clone_size: .
v_call: TRBV9
j_call: TRBJ2-6
d_call: TRBD1
cdr3_nt: TGTGCCAGCAGCGCTGACAGGGCTGGGGCCAACGTCCTGACTTTC
cdr3_aa: CASSADRAGANVLTF

clone_size: .
v_call: TRBV4-2
j_call: TRBJ2-5
d_call: TRBD2
cdr3_nt: TGTGCCAGCAGCCAGGGGAGGGGCCAAGAGACCCAGTACTTC
cdr3_aa: CASSQGRGQETQYF

clone_size: once
v_call: TRBV9
j_call: TRBJ2-2
d_call: .
cdr3_nt: TGTGCCAGCAGCGTACCCGGGAGCAGTACCGGGGAGCTGTTTTTT
cdr3_aa: CASSVPGSSTGELFF

clone_size: few
v_call: TRBV6-6
j_call: TRBJ1-1
d_call: .
cdr3_nt: TGTGCCAGCAGTTCCGGGAACACTGAAGCTTTCTTT
cdr3_aa: CASSSGNTEAFF

clone_size: .
v_call: TRBV6-5
j_call: TRBJ2-1
d_call: .
cdr3_nt: TGTGCCAGCAGTTACGCAGCCGGGACTGAGGTCAATGAGCAGTTCTTC
cdr3_aa: CASSYAAGTEVNEQFF

clone_size: .
v_call: TRBV7-2
j_call: TRBJ2-7
d_call: .
cdr3_nt: TGTGCCAGCAGCTTATCTCCCGGGAGCTCCTACGAGCAGTACTTC
cdr3_aa: CASSLSPGSSYEQYF

clone_size: .
v_call: TRBV5-6
j_call: TRBJ2-1
d_call: TRBD2
cdr3_nt: TGTGCCAGCAGCTCCCTTGTTAGCGGGAGTAATGAGCAGTTCTTC
cdr3_aa: CASSSLVSGSNEQFF

clone_size: .
v_call: TRBV23-1
j_call: TRBJ1-4
d_call: TRBD1
cdr3_nt: TGCGCCAGCAGTCAATTGGCCGACAGGGCGAATGAAAAACTGTTTTTT
cdr3_aa: CASSQLADRANEKLFF

clone_size: .
v_call: TRBV18
j_call: TRBJ2-7
d_call: TRBD1
cdr3_nt: TGTGCCAGCTCCCCCGGGACAGGGTCCTACGAGCAGTACTTC
cdr3_aa: CASSPGTGSYEQYF

clone_size: .
v_call: TRBV30
j_call: TRBJ2-5
d_call: .
cdr3_nt: TGTGCCTGGAACCTCGGGACACCCTTTGGAGAGCAGTACTTC
cdr3_aa: CAWNLGTPFGEQYF

clone_size: once
v_call: TRBV7-9
j_call: TRBJ2-7
d_call: .
cdr3_nt: TGTGCCAGTAGCTTATGGGAGACAGGCCCCAGCTCCTACGAGCAGTACTTC
cdr3_aa: CASSLWETGPSSYEQYF

clone_size: .
v_call: TRBV11-3
j_call: TRBJ2-2
d_call: TRBD2
cdr3_nt: TGTGCCAGCAGCCAATCCGAGGTGGGGACTAGCGGGTCCGGGGAGCTGTTTTTT
cdr3_aa: CASSQSEVGTSGSGELFF

clone_size: few
v_call: TRBV6-1
j_call: TRBJ2-5
d_call: TRBD1
cdr3_nt: TGTGCCAGCAGTGTGACAGGGAATCAAGAGACCCAGTACTTC
cdr3_aa: CASSVTGNQETQYF

clone_size: .
v_call: TRBV30
j_call: TRBJ1-1
d_call: TRBD1
cdr3_nt: TGTGCCTGGAGAGAAGGGACAGCTTCCACTGAAGCTTTCTTT
cdr3_aa: CAWREGTASTEAFF

clone_size: .
v_call: TRBV28
j_call: TRBJ2-7
d_call: TRBD2
cdr3_nt: TGTGCCAGCAGTTTACCACTAGCGAAATCCTACGAGCAGTACTTC
cdr3_aa: CASSLPLAKSYEQYF

clone_size: .
v_call: TRBV5-4
j_call: TRBJ2-3
d_call: TRBD1
cdr3_nt: TGTGCCAGCAGCTTGGGTCGAGACAGGGGGCTAAATACGCAGTATTTT
cdr3_aa: CASSLGRDRGLNTQYF

clone_size: few
v_call: TRBV4-1
j_call: TRBJ2-2
d_call: .
cdr3_nt: TGCGCCAGCGCCCGGGGGTGGAACACCGGGGAGCTGTTTTTT
cdr3_aa: CASARGWNTGELFF

clone_size: .
v_call: TRBV10-3
j_call: TRBJ1-6
d_call: .
cdr3_nt: TGTGCCATCGGCGACAGTGACCGCGACAATTCACCCCTCCACTTT
cdr3_aa: CAIGDSDRDNSPLHF

clone_size: .
v_call: TRBV2
j_call: TRBJ2-3
d_call: .
cdr3_nt: TGTGCCAGCAACGGACAGTCCTCTAGCACAGATACGCAGTATTTT
cdr3_aa: CASNGQSSSTDTQYF

clone_size: .
v_call: TRBV5-6
j_call: TRBJ1-5
d_call: .
cdr3_nt: TGTGCCAGCAGCTTGCGGGTACAGGGCCAGCAGCCCCAGCATTTT
cdr3_aa: CASSLRVQGQQPQHF

clone_size: .
v_call: TRBV27
j_call: TRBJ1-1
d_call: .
cdr3_nt: TGTGCCAGCAGTGCGAGTGAGGGCAGGGGCACTGAAGCTTTCTTT
cdr3_aa: CASSASEGRGTEAFF

clone_size: .
v_call: TRBV7-8
j_call: TRBJ2-5
d_call: TRBD2
cdr3_nt: TGTGCCAGCAGCTTTGGCGGGAGAGAAGAGACCCAGTACTTC
cdr3_aa: CASSFGGREETQYF

clone_size: .
v_call: TRBV28
j_call: TRBJ1-4
d_call: TRBD1
cdr3_nt: TGTGCCAGCAGTTACCAGCGGACAGGGGGCGGGGGTGAAAAACTGTTTTTT
cdr3_aa: CASSYQRTGGGGEKLFF